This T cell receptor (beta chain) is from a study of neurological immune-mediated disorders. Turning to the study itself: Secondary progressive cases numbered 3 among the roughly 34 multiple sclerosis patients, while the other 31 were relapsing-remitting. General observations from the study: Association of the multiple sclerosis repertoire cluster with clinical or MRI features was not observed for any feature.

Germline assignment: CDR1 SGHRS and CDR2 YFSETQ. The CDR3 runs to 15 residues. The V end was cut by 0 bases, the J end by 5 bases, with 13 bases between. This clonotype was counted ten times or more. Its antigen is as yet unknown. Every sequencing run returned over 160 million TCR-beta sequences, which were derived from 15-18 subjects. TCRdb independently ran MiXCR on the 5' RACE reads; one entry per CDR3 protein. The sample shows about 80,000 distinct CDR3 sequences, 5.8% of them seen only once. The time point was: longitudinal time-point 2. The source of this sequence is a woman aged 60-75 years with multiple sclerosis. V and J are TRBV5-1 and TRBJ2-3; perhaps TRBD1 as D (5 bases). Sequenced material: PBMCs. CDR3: CASSLGAGFKDTQYF. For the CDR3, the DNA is TGCGCCAGCAGCTTGGGGGCAGGGTTCAAAGATACGCAGTATTTT. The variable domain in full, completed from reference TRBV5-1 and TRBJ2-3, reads KAGVTQTPRYLIKTRGQQVTLSCSPISGHRSVSWYQQTPGQGLQFLFEYFSETQRNKGNFPGRFSGRQFSNSRSEMNVSTLELGDSALYLCASSLGAGFKDTQYFGPGTRLTVL.